Detailed here is one TCR beta chain. Antigen: not known. The data were taken from a study of radiation and T cells in renal cell carcinoma. Time point given: baseline pretreatment blood. Treatment specified: 15 Gy SBRT to primary tumor, nephrectomy 4 weeks later. Serial blood draws occurred at baseline and 2 and 4 weeks post-SBRT. Clear cell pathology was present in this patient's renal cell carcinoma. This CDR3 region has 12 residues. Germline lookup yields CDR1 SGHTA and CDR2 FQGNSA. V was clipped by 5 bases and J by 7 bases, with 12 bases between them. Study-wide results and limits: In blood, top tumor clones expanded by 2 weeks, shrinking by 4.

Data came from immunoSEQ multiplex PCR; TCRdb stores just in-frame clones and leaves some out. The table lists some 150,000 clones, 75% to 90% of them singletons. The sequence derives from a woman aged 50 to 65 with renal cell carcinoma. This sample comprised blood, obtained from a patient whose treatment included radiotherapy and nephrectomy. The chain employs TRBV7-2 and TRBJ2-7; possibly TRBD2 for D (6 bases). The CDR3 bases are TGTGCCAGCAGCCAGCCCGGGGGTGAGCAGTACTTC. It translates to CASSQPGGEQYF.